A single sample gave rise to the 8 T cell receptor beta chains below, sequenced in a study of T cell clonality in common variable immunodeficiency. Broader study findings: Common variable immunodeficiency TCR beta sequences reportedly had fewer deletions and N-nucleotide insertions.

Clones were sequenced by immunoSEQ multiplex PCR, and TCRdb holds only the in-frame ones, with some missing. The sample includes tens of thousands of clones, none of them occurring once. The antigens these receptors bind are not known. The material sequenced was peripheral blood mononuclear cells. These receptors originate from a human donor with common variable immunodeficiency.

By share of the sample, this clone is medium-sized. The CDR3 is cut off 3 residues early in the read; its end comes from the germline J gene. The chain carries TRBV20-1 and TRBJ1-1, with TRBD1 matching 9 bases. The J segment lost 1 base and the V segment lost 6 bases, leaving 15 bases of the junction unmatched. The CDR3 length is 17 residues. Germline V gene data show CDR1 as DFQATT and CDR2 as SNEGSKA (reference sequence). CDR3 residues: CSAKRPGQGQTNTEAFF. CDR3 DNA, as far as it was read: TGCAGTGCCAAACGCCCGGGACAGGGTCAGACGAACACTGAA.

This clone came up many times. Coverage ceases 3 residues before the CDR3 finishes, and the germline J gene fills in the end. This sequence joins TRBV6-2 or TRBV6-3 and TRBJ2-7, with D possibly called TRBD1 or TRBD2 (5 bases each). The CDR3 is made up of 14 amino acids. Germline values: CDR1 MNHEY, CDR2 SVGEGT. Trimming removed 2 bases from V and 2 bases from J, with 10 bases in between. The CDR3 DNA, read in part, is TGTGCCAGCAGTTACCGCGAGGGGCCCTACGAG. Its translation is CASSYREGPYE. The full CDR3 sequence reads CASSYREGPYEQYF.

This clone turned up a few times. The read terminates 3 residues before the CDR3 end, so the remaining end is supplied by the germline J gene. V gene TRBV19 combines with J gene TRBJ1-1, with D hard to call. Germline-derived CDR1 and CDR2 are LNHDA and SQIVND (reference sequence). V was clipped by 8 bases and J by 4 bases, with 14 bases between them. This CDR3 contains 13 residues. CDR3 residues: CASLTAAFTEAFF. CDR3 DNA, as far as it was read: TGTGCCAGTTTAACGGCGGCTTTCACTGAA. Full variable domain (rest looked up from reference TRBV19 and TRBJ1-1): DGGITQSPKYLFRKEGQNVTLSCEQNLNHDAMYWYRQDPGQGLRLIYYSQIVNDFQKGDIAEGYSVSREKKESFPLTVTSAQKNPTAFYLCASLTAAFTEAFFGQGTRLTVV.

On this clone itself: Sequencing ends 3 residues short of the CDR3 end; the germline J gene provides the rest. The chain combines TRBV18 with TRBJ1-6; possibly TRBD1 for D (6 bases). The V gene's germline CDR1 is KGHSH and CDR2 LQKENI. Trimming left V 5 bases short and J 6 bases short, with 17 bases between. The CDR3 totals 16 residues. CDR3 region: CASSSKQGGINSPLHF. The part of the CDR3 DNA that was read is TGTGCCAGCTCATCGAAACAGGGAGGGATTAATTCACCC.

About this clone itself: Read sequence stops 3 residues before the CDR3 end, and the germline J gene provides the missing end. This chain uses TRBV30 with TRBJ2-3; tentatively, D is TRBD1 (5 bases). The CDR3 has 14 residues. Germline CDR1 and CDR2: GTSNPN and SVGIG (reference sequence). CDR3 residues: CAWSRVVAVGPQYF. The covered CDR3 bases are TGTGCCTGGAGTAGGGTCGTGGCAGTGGGGCCG.

For this clone: The CDR3 extends 3 residues past the end of the read, so its final part is completed from the germline J gene. This chain links TRBV30 with TRBJ1-1, with D possibly matching TRBD1 (5 bases). Germline V lookup: CDR1 GTSNPN, CDR2 SVGIG (reference sequence). The CDR3 contains 14 residues. Trimming pared 4 bases from V and 2 bases from J, leaving 14 bases between. Incomplete CDR3 DNA: TGTGCCTGGACCGCCGGGCAGGGCAACACTGAA. The encoded protein is CAWTAGQGNTE. The CDR3 reads in full as CAWTAGQGNTEAFF. Full variable domain (missing parts from reference TRBV30 and TRBJ1-1): SQTIHQWPATLVQPVGSPLSLECTVEGTSNPNLYWYRQAAGRGLQLLFYSVGIGQISSEVPQNLSASRPQDRQFILSSKKLLLSDSGFYLCAWTAGQGNTEAFFGQGTRLTVV.

On this clone itself: The sequenced fragment ends 3 residues before the CDR3 boundary, so the rest is inferred from the germline J gene. The chain has TRBV6-4 and TRBJ2-1; maybe TRBD2 (6 bases). The germline CDR1 and CDR2 sequences are MRHNA and SNTAGT. Deletions cut 2 bases from V and 4 bases from J, with 12 bases between. The CDR3 has 15 amino acids. The CDR3 DNA, read in part, is TGTGCCAGCAGTGACAGGCCGGGGGATTACAATGAG. Protein: CASSDRPGDYNE. The full CDR3 is CASSDRPGDYNEQFF.

This clone has a handful of counts. The read terminates 3 residues ahead of where the CDR3 ends, so the germline J gene completes it. V gene TRBV7-2 combines with J gene TRBJ1-1; D is ambiguous. V gave up 3 bases and J gave up 1 base, with 6 bases separating them. The CDR3 spans 13 residues. The germline gives CDR1 SGHTA, CDR2 FQGNSA. This CDR3 reads CASSLQENTEAFF. The sequenced part of the CDR3 DNA is TGTGCCAGCAGCTTGCAGGAGAACACTGAA.